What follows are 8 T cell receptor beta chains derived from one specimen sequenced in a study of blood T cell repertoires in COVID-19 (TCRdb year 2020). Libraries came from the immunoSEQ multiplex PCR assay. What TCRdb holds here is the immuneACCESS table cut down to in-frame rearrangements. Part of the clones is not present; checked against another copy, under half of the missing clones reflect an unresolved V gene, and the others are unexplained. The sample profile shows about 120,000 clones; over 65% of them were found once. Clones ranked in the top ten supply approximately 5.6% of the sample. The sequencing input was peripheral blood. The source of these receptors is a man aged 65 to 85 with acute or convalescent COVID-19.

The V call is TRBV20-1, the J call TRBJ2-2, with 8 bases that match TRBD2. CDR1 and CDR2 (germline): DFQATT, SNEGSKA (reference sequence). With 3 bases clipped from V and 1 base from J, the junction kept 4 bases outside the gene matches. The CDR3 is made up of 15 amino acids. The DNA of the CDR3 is TGCAGTGCTAGTGAACTAGCGGTGAACACCGGGGAGCTGTTTTTT. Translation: CSASELAVNTGELFF.

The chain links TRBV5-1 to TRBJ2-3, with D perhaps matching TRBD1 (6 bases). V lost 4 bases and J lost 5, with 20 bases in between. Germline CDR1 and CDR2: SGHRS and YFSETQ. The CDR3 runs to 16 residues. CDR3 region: CASSPPRGVGEDTQYF. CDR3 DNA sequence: TGCGCCAGCAGCCCCCCCAGGGGTGTGGGAGAAGATACGCAGTATTTT.

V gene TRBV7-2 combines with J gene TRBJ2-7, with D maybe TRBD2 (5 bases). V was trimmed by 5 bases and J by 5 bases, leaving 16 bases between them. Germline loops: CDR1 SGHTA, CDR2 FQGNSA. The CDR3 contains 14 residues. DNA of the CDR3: TGTGCCAGCAGCCTGGCCGGGAATATGGACGAGCAGTACTTC. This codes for CASSLAGNMDEQYF.

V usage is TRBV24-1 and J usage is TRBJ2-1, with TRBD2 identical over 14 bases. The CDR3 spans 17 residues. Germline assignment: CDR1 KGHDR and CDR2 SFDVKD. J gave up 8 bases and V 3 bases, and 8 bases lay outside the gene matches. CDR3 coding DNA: TGTGCCACCAGTGATCCGGGGACTAGCGGGAGACTAGATGAGCAGTTCTTC. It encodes CATSDPGTSGRLDEQFF.

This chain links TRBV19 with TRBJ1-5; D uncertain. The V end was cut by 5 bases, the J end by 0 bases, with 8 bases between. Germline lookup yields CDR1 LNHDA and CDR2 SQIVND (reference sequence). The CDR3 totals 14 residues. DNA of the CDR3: TGTGCCAGTAGTGGCCTCATTAGCAATCAGCCCCAGCATTTT. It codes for CASSGLISNQPQHF.

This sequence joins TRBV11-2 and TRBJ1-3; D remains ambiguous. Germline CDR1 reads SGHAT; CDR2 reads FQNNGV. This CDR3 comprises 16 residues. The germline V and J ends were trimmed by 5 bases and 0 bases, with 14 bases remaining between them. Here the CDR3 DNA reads TGTGCCAGCAGCCTCCCCGAGGGCTACTCTGGAAACACCATATATTTT. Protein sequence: CASSLPEGYSGNTIYF.

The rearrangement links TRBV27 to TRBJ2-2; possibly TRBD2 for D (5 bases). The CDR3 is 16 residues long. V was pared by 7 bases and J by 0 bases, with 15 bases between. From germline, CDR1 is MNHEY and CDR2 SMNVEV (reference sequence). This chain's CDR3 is CASMIRSGANTGELFF. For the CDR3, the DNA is TGTGCCAGCATGATCAGGAGCGGCGCGAACACCGGGGAGCTGTTTTTT.

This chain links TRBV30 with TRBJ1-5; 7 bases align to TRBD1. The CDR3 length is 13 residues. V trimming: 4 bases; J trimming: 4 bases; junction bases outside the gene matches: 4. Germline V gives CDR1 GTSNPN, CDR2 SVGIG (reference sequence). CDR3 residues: CAWNPGGNQPQHF. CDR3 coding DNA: TGTGCCTGGAACCCAGGGGGTAATCAGCCCCAGCATTTT.